The clone carrying this TCR beta chain was counted many times. TCRdb called the 5' RACE reads again in MiXCR, with one record for every CDR3 protein. This table has about 340,000 distinct CDR3 sequences, approximately 15% appearing once. The data were obtained in a study of T-cell memory formation after mild COVID-19. The CDR3 is 13 amino acids. Germline loops: CDR1 DFQATT, CDR2 SNEGSKA (reference sequence). The ends were cut back, 3 bases at V and 5 bases at J, with 13 bases in the middle. The TCR comes from a man younger than 35 who had mild COVID-19 (a few samples of this study predate the infection). Cell type and time point are not known. The gene calls are TRBV20-1 and TRBJ1-1; tentative D call: TRBD1 (6 bases). Input material: PBMCs or a T cell subset sorted from them (not recorded which). The CDR3 DNA is TGCAGTGCTAGCAGGGGCCGGGGGACTGAAGCTTTCTTT. Protein: CSASRGRGTEAFF.